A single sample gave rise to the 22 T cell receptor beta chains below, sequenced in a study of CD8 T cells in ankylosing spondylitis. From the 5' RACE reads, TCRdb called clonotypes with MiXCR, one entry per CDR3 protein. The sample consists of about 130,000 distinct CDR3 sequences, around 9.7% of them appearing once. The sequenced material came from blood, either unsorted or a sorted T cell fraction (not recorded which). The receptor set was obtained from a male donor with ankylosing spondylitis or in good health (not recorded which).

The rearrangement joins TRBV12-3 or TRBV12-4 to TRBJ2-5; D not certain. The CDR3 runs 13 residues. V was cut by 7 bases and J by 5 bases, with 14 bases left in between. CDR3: CASTPDQRETQYF. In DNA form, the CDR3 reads TGTGCCAGCACCCCGGACCAAAGGGAGACCCAGTACTTC.

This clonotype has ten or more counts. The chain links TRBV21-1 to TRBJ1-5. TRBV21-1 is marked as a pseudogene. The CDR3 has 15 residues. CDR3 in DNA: TGTGCCAGCACCCCGCTGGGGGAGACCCGAGGGCCCCAGCATTTT. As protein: CASTPLGETRGPQHF.

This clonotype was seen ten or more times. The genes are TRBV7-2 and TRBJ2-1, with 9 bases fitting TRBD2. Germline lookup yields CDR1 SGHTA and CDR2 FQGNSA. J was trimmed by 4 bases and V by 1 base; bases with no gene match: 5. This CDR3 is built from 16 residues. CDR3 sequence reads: CASSLGAAGGYNEQFF. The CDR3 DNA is TGTGCCAGCAGCTTAGGGGCGGCGGGAGGGTACAATGAGCAGTTCTTC.

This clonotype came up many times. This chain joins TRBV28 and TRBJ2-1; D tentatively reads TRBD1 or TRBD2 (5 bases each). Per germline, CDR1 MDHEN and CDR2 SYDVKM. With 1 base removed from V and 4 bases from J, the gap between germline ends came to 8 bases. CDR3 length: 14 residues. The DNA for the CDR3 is TGTGCCAGCAGTTTATACGGGACGTACAATGAGCAGTTCTTC. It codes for CASSLYGTYNEQFF.

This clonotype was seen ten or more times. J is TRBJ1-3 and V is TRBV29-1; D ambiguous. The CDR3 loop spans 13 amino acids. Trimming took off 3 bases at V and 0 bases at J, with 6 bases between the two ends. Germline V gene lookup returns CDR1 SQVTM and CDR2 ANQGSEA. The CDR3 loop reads CSVETHSGNTIYF. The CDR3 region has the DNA TGCAGCGTTGAGACCCACTCTGGAAACACCATATATTTT.

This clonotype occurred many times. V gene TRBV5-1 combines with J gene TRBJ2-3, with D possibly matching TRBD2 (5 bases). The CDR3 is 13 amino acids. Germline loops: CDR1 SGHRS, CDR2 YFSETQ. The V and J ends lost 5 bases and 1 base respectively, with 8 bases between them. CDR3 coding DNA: TGCGCCAGCAGGGAGGTGGGCACAGATACGCAGTATTTT. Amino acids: CASREVGTDTQYF.

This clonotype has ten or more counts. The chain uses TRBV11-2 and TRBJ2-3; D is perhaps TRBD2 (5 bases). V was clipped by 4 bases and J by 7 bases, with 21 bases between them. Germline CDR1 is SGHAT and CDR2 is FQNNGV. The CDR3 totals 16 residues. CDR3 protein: CASSSPGRYRTHTQYF. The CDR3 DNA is TGTGCCAGCAGCTCCCCGGGAAGGTACCGAACCCATACGCAGTATTTT.

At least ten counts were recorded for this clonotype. This CDR3 reads CATSDLVWTGVNTDTQYF. The CDR3 DNA reads as TGTGCCACCAGTGATTTGGTTTGGACAGGGGTCAACACAGATACGCAGTATTTT. This chain connects TRBV24-1 to TRBJ2-3, with 9 positions matching TRBD1. V lost 0 bases to trimming and J lost 2 bases; unmatched junction nucleotides: 8. The germline gives CDR1 KGHDR, CDR2 SFDVKD. The CDR3 spans 18 residues.

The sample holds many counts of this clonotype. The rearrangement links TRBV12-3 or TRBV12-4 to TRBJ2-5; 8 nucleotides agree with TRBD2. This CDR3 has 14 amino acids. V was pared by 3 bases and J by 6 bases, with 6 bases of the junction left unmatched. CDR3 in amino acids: CASSFSGSRQTQYF. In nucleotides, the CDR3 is TGTGCCAGCAGTTTCAGCGGGAGTAGGCAGACCCAGTACTTC.

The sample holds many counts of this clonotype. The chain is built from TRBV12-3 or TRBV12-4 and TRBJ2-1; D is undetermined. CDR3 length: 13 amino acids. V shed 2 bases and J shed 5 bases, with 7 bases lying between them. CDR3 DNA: TGTGCCAGCAGTTTATTGACCGACAATGAGCAGTTCTTC. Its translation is CASSLLTDNEQFF.

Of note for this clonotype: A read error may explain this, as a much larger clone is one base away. CDR3 nucleotide sequence: TGTGCCAGCAGCTTACAAACCCTTTCGGGACAGGGGAACACTGAAGCTTTCTTT. It codes for CASSLQTLSGQGNTEAFF. The chain carries TRBV7-3 and TRBJ1-1, with 9 bases lining up with TRBD1. Germline V CDR1 and CDR2: SGHTA, FQGTGA. The CDR3 consists of 18 residues. J was trimmed by 1 base and V by 2 bases; bases with no gene match: 11.

Here the CDR3 reads CASSPGLAGVVYEQYF. In nucleotides, the CDR3 is TGTGCCAGCAGCCCGGGACTAGCGGGAGTGGTGTACGAGCAGTACTTC. The chain combines TRBV7-6 with TRBJ2-7; 14 bases match TRBD2. The length of the CDR3 is 16 residues. Germline lookup yields CDR1 SGHVS and CDR2 FNYEAQ. V trimming: 5 bases; J trimming: 4 bases; junction bases outside the gene matches: 7.

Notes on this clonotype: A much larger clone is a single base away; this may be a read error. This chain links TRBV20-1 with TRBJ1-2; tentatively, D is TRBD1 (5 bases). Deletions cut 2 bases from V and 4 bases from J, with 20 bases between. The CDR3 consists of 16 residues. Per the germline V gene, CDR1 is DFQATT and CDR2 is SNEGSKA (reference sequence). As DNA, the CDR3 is TGCAGTGCTAGAAATGCTGTCGGGACCATAATCTATGGCTACACCTTC. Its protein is CSARNAVGTIIYGYTF.

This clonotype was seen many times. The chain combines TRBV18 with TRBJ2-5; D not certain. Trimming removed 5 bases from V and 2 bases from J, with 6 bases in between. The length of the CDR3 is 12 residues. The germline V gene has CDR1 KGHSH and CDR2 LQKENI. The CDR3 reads CASSFEQETQYF. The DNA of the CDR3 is TGTGCCAGCTCATTTGAACAAGAGACCCAGTACTTC.

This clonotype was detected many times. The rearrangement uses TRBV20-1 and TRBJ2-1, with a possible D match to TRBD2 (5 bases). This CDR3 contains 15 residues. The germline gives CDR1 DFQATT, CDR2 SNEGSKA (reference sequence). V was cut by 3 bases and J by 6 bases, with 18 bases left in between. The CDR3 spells CSARDWEVITNEQFF. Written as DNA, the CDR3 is TGCAGTGCTAGGGACTGGGAAGTAATTACCAATGAGCAGTTCTTC.

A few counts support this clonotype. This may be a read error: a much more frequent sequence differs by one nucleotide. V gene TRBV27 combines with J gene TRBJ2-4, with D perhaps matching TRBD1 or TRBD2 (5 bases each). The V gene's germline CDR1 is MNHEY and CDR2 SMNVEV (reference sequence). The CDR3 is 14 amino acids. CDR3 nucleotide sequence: TGTGCCAGCAGGGACCTCGGGGCCAAAAACAGTCAGTACTTC. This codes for CASRDLGAKNSQYF.

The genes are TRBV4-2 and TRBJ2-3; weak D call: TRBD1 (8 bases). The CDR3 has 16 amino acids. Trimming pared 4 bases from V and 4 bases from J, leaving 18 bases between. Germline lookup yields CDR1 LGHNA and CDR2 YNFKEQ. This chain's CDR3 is CASSRTGGGPADTQYF. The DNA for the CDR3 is TGTGCCAGCAGCCGTACAGGGGGAGGGCCGGCAGATACGCAGTATTTT.

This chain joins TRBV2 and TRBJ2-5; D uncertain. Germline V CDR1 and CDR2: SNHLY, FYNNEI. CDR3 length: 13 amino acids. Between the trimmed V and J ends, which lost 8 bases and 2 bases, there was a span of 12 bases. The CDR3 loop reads CASGRESQETQYF. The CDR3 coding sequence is TGTGCCAGCGGCAGAGAGTCTCAAGAGACCCAGTACTTC.

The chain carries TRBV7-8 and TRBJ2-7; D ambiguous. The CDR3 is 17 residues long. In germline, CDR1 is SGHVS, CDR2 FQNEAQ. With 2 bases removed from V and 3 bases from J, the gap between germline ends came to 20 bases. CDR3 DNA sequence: TGTGCCAGCAGCTTAAAGGGTCAGCGTTTGTCGGTCTACGAGCAGTACTTC. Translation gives CASSLKGQRLSVYEQYF.

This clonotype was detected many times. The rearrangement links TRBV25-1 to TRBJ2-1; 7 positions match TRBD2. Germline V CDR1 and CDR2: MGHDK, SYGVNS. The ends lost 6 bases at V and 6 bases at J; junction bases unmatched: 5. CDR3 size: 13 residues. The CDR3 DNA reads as TGTGCCAGCAGGAGCGGGGAAATCAATGAGCAGTTCTTC. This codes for CASRSGEINEQFF.

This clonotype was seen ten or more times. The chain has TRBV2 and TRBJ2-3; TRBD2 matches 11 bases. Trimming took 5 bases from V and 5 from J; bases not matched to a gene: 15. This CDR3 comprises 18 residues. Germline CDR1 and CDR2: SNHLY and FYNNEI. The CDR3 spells CASSTGTSGRKGGDTQYF. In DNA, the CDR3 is TGTGCCAGCAGTACCGGTACTAGCGGGAGAAAAGGGGGAGATACGCAGTATTTT.

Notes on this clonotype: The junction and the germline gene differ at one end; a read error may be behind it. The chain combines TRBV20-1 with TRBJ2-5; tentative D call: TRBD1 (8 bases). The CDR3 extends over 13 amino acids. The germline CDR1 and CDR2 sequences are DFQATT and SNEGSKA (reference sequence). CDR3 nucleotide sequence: TGCACTGCTAGCGGACAGGGCGGGGAGACCCAGTACTTC. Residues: CTASGQGGETQYF.